This passage covers 9 T cell receptor beta chains from one sample sequenced in a study of OX40 agonist ivuxolimab in advanced cancers. TCRdb's table, derived via immunoSEQ multiplex PCR, lists solely in-frame clones and lacks some. This table has around 150,000 clones, just over 90% appearing once. The starting material was CD4+ or CD8+ T cells sorted from blood, obtained in a trial of the OX40 agonist ivuxolimab. These TCRs come from an adult with an advanced solid tumor such as melanoma, head and neck, liver or kidney cancer.

The chain has TRBV7-9 and TRBJ2-7; 7 positions match TRBD2. The V segment lost 0 bases and the J segment 1 base; nucleotides outside the gene matches: 3. The germline V gene encodes CDR1 SEHNR and CDR2 FQNEAQ (reference sequence). The CDR3 covers 15 residues. The CDR3: CASSLAPAGSYEQYF. The CDR3 nucleotides are TGTGCCAGCAGCTTAGCACCAGCGGGATCCTACGAGCAGTACTTC. The entire variable domain, with the rest obtained from reference TRBV7-9 and TRBJ2-7, is as follows: DTGVSQNPRHKITKRGQNVTFRCDPISEHNRLYWYRQTLGQGPEFLTYFQNEAQLEKSRLLSDRFSAERPKGSFSTLEIQRTEQGDSAMYLCASSLAPAGSYEQYFGPGTRLTVT.

This rearrangement joins TRBV18 to TRBJ2-6; TRBD2 matches 11 bases. The germline V gene has CDR1 KGHSH and CDR2 LQKENI. The CDR3 loop spans 17 amino acids. V shed 3 bases and J 4 bases; nucleotides not matched to a gene: 5. CDR3 in DNA: TGTGCCAGCTCACCTCCGGGACTAGCGGCGGGGGCCAACGTCCTGACTTTC. Translated: CASSPPGLAAGANVLTF.

The rearrangement joins TRBV28 to TRBJ1-2; 7 nucleotides agree with TRBD1. Germline loops: CDR1 MDHEN, CDR2 SYDVKM. The CDR3 runs to 13 residues. V lost 6 bases and J lost 6; bases outside the gene matches: 7. The CDR3 loop reads CASSRGGWDGYTF. Here the CDR3 DNA reads TGTGCCAGCAGCCGAGGGGGCTGGGATGGCTACACCTTC.

CDR3 sequence: CASSLQGGTDTQYF. Here the CDR3 DNA reads TGTGCCAGCAGTTTGCAGGGCGGGACAGATACGCAGTATTTT. The rearrangement links TRBV6-6 to TRBJ2-3; D possibly uses TRBD1 or TRBD2 (5 bases each). V lost 4 bases and J lost 3, with 11 bases in between. The CDR3 runs to 14 residues. CDR1 MNHNY and CDR2 SVGAGI come from the germline V gene (reference sequence).

Note on this clone: One end of the junction varies from germline; a read error may be responsible. The rearrangement links TRBV7-7 to TRBJ2-3; TRBD1 matches 7 bases. The CDR3 is 14 amino acids. Germline V gene lookup returns CDR1 SSHAT and CDR2 FNYEAQ (reference sequence). This CDR3 is CASSLDRDTDTQYF. In DNA form, the CDR3 reads TGTGCTAGCAGCTTAGACAGGGATACAGATACGCAGTATTTT.

The rearrangement links TRBV19 to TRBJ1-1; the D gene is possibly TRBD1 (5 bases). Germline V gene lookup returns CDR1 LNHDA and CDR2 SQIVND (reference sequence). The V end was cut by 2 bases, the J end by 9 bases, with 13 bases between. There are 13 residues in the CDR3. The CDR3 spells CASSIQGQNQAFF. In DNA, the CDR3 is TGTGCCAGTAGTATACAGGGCCAAAATCAAGCTTTCTTT.

The gene calls are TRBV5-6 and TRBJ1-1; TRBD1 might be the D (5 bases). In germline, CDR1 is SGHDT, CDR2 YYEEEE. Trimming removed 7 bases at V and 4 bases at J, with 23 bases between. The CDR3 is 16 residues long. CDR3 residues: CASGPGTPGLFTEAFF. As DNA, the CDR3 is TGTGCCAGCGGGCCGGGGACGCCTGGGTTATTCACTGAAGCTTTCTTT. The full variable domain, rest sourced from reference TRBV5-6 and TRBJ1-1, is DAGVTQSPTHLIKTRGQQVTLRCSPKSGHDTVSWYQQALGQGPQFIFQYYEEEERQRGNFPDRFSGHQFPNYSSELNVNALLLGDSALYLCASGPGTPGLFTEAFFGQGTRLTVV.

The chain uses TRBV27 and TRBJ1-1, with D perhaps TRBD1 (6 bases). The length of the CDR3 is 14 residues. V lost 2 bases and J 0 bases, leaving 7 bases between the germline ends. Germline-derived CDR1 and CDR2 are MNHEY and SMNVEV (reference sequence). CDR3 region: CASSLRDMNTEAFF. CDR3 in DNA: TGTGCCAGCAGTTTAAGGGACATGAACACTGAAGCTTTCTTT.

The V call is TRBV28, the J call TRBJ2-5; D uncertain. V lost 7 bases, J lost 3 bases, and 9 bases lay in between. The CDR3 consists of 12 residues. Germline V CDR1 and CDR2: MDHEN, SYDVKM. CDR3 nucleotide sequence: TGTGCCAGCAACTCGTGTGAAGAGACCCAGTACTTC. It is translated as CASNSCEETQYF.